The T cell receptor (beta chain) under discussion was sequenced for a study of OX40 agonist ivuxolimab in advanced cancers. For the study at large: Those treated in dose escalation had hepatocellular carcinoma, melanoma, renal cell cancer or head and neck cancer. Males comprised about 84% of the group, whose mean age was approximately 62 years (range about 20 to 79). Study-level points and caveats: Relative to CD4+, CD8+ T cells held more expanded clones on average.

The repertoire was sequenced with immunoSEQ multiplex PCR; TCRdb's copy has only in-frame clones and lacks some. Counted here are about 65,000 clones, around 90% occurring once; the ten biggest clones make up around 1.8%. The CDR3 extends over 14 amino acids. Germline values: CDR1 MNHEY, CDR2 SVGAGI. V was clipped by 6 bases and J by 6 bases; unmatched bases: 6. As for this clone: No antigen is known for it.

The receptor comes from an adult with an advanced solid tumor such as melanoma, head and neck, liver or kidney cancer. Specimen: CD4+ or CD8+ T cells sorted from blood, collected in a trial of the OX40 agonist ivuxolimab. V usage is TRBV6-5 and J usage is TRBJ1-4, with 8 bases identical to TRBD1. CDR3: CASSDRGFDEKLFF. For the CDR3, the DNA is TGTGCCAGCAGCGACAGGGGTTTTGATGAAAAACTGTTTTTT.